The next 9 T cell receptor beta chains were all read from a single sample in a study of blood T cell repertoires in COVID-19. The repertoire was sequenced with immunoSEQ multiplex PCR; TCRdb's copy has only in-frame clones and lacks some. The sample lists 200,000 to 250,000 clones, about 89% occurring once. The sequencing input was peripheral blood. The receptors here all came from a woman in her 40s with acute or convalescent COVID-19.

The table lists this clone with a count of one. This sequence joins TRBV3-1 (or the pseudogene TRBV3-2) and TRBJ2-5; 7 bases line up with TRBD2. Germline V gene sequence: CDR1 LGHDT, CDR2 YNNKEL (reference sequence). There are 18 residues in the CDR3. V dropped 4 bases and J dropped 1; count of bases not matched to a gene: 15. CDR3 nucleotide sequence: TGTGCCAGCAGCCGCGATGCCCTAATGGGACTACGCCAAGAGACCCAGTACTTC. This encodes CASSRDALMGLRQETQYF.

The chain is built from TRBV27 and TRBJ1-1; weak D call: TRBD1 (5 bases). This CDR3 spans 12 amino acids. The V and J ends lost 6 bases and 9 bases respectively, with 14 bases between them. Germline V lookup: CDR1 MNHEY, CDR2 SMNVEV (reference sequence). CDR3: CASSPTGTKAFF. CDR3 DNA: TGTGCCAGCAGCCCTACCGGGACTAAAGCTTTCTTT.

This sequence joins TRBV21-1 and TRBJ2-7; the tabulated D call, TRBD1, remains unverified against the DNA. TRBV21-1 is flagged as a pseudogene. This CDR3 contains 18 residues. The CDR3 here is CASSFHPTRDRVAYEQYV. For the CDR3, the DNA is TGTGCCAGCAGCTTCCACCCGACCCGGGACAGAGTAGCCTACGAGCAGTACGTC.

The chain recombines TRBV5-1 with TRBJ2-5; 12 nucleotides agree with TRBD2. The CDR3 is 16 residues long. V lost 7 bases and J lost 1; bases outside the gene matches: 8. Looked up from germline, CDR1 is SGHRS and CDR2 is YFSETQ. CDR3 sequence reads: CASGSLAGGLQETQYF. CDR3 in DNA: TGCGCCAGCGGATCTCTAGCGGGGGGGCTCCAAGAGACCCAGTACTTC.

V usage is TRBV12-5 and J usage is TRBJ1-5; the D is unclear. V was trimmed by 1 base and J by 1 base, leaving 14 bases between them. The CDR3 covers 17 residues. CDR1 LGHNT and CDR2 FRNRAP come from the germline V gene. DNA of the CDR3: TGTGCTAGTGGTTTGGCCGTCCGCGGGGAGAGCAATCAGCCCCAGCATTTT. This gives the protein CASGLAVRGESNQPQHF.

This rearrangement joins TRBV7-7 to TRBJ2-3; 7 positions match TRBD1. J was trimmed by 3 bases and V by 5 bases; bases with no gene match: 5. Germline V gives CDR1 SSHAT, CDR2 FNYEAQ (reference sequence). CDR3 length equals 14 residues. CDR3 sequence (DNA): TGTGCCAGCAGCCGGGGACAGCCGACAGATACGCAGTATTTT. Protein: CASSRGQPTDTQYF.

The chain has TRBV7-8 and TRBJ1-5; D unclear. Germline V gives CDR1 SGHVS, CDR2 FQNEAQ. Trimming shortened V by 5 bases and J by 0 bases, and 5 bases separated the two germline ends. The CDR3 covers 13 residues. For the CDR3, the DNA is TGTGCCAGCAGCAGCTATAGCAATCAGCCCCAGCATTTT. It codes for CASSSYSNQPQHF.

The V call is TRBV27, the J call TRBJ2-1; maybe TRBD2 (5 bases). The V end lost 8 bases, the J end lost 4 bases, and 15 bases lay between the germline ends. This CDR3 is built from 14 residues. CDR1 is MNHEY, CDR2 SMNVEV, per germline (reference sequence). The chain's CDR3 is CASFSRRAYNEQFF. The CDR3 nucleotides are TGTGCCAGCTTTTCCCGGCGGGCGTACAATGAGCAGTTCTTC.

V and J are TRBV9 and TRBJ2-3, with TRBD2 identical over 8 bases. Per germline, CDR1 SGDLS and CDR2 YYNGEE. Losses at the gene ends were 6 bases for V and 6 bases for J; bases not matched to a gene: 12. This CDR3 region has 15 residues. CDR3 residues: CASNPGLVISDTQYF. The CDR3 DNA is TGTGCCAGCAACCCGGGACTAGTAATTTCGGATACGCAGTATTTT.